This TCR beta chain was captured in a study of blood T cell repertoires in COVID-19. Study as a whole: Collection of acute and convalescent COVID-19 samples took place in the United States, Italy and Spain.

Trimming removed 10 bases at V and 8 bases at J, with 17 bases between. This CDR3 has 13 amino acids. As handled by the study authors: Estimated nucleated cell counts came from reference gene primer amplification. Only in-frame clones appear in the TCRdb table, and some are missing; sequencing was by immunoSEQ multiplex PCR. V, J and clone size are those of that table, while D and trimming were read from the DNA. Among approximately 170,000 clones listed, 88% were seen once. Sequencing was done on a sample of peripheral blood. The sequence was collected from a man under 40 with acute or convalescent COVID-19. This chain uses TRBV12-3 or TRBV12-4 with TRBJ2-2; D might be TRBD1 (6 bases). The chain's CDR3 is CAKGERLSGELFF. DNA for the CDR3: TGTGCCAAGGGGGAGCGGCTTTCGGGGGAGCTGTTTTTT.